The rows below give T cell receptor beta chains drawn from one sample of a study of T cell responses to AZD1222 COVID-19 vaccine. Data came from immunoSEQ multiplex PCR; TCRdb stores just in-frame clones and leaves some out. The sample shows some 170,000 clones, 70% to 90% of them seen only once. The starting material was peripheral blood, obtained 28 days after the second dose of the MenACWY control vaccine. The origin of the receptors is an adult who received the MenACWY meningococcal vaccine as a control. Each CDR3 is given with its conserved first and last residue. A D gene is named only where the DNA matches it firmly. Clone size is shown for a subset of rows, as once, few, many or a class of expanded clone.

CDR3aa: CASSRVTGDRGEQYF
CDR3nt: TGCGCCAGCAGCCGCGTTACAGGGGACCGGGGAGAGCAGTACTTC
j_gene: TRBJ2-7
v_gene: TRBV4-3
d_gene: TRBD1
abundance: .

CDR3aa: CASSNRGRNSPLHF
CDR3nt: TGTGCCAGTAGTAACAGGGGGCGAAATTCACCCCTCCACTTT
j_gene: TRBJ1-6
v_gene: TRBV19
d_gene: TRBD1
abundance: .

CDR3aa: CASSLAREEEQYF
CDR3nt: TGTGCCAGCAGCTTAGCCAGGGAAGAAGAGCAGTACTTC
j_gene: TRBJ2-7
v_gene: TRBV7-2
d_gene: .
abundance: .

CDR3aa: CAWSPGANEKLFF
CDR3nt: TGTGCCTGGTCCCCAGGAGCTAATGAAAAACTGTTTTTT
j_gene: TRBJ1-4
v_gene: TRBV30
d_gene: .
abundance: .

CDR3aa: CASSLGGGSSYNEQFF
CDR3nt: TGTGCCAGCAGCTTAGGGGGGGGTAGCTCCTACAATGAGCAGTTCTTC
j_gene: TRBJ2-1
v_gene: TRBV11-2
d_gene: TRBD2
abundance: .

CDR3aa: CSVRTERGREQYF
CDR3nt: TGCAGCGTTAGGACAGAGAGAGGACGCGAGCAGTACTTC
j_gene: TRBJ2-7
v_gene: TRBV29-1
d_gene: .
abundance: .

CDR3aa: CASSRRDPHGNEQFF
CDR3nt: TGTGCCAGCAGCCGCCGGGACCCCCACGGGAATGAGCAGTTCTTC
j_gene: TRBJ2-1
v_gene: TRBV28
d_gene: .
abundance: once

CDR3aa: CASSWGQGDYEQYF
CDR3nt: TGTGCCAGCAGCTGGGGACAGGGCGACTACGAGCAGTACTTC
j_gene: TRBJ2-7
v_gene: TRBV4-2
d_gene: TRBD1
abundance: .

CDR3aa: CASSPGAGSSYEQYF
CDR3nt: TGCGCCAGCAGCCCGGGGGCAGGGAGCTCCTACGAGCAGTACTTC
j_gene: TRBJ2-7
v_gene: TRBV5-1
d_gene: .
abundance: .

CDR3aa: CASFFFRVEDTQYF
CDR3nt: TGTGCCAGCTTCTTTTTCAGGGTGGAAGATACGCAGTATTTT
j_gene: TRBJ2-3
v_gene: TRBV21-1
d_gene: .
abundance: .

CDR3aa: CASSLAIQNTEAFF
CDR3nt: TGTGCCAGCAGCTTGGCAATCCAGAACACTGAAGCTTTCTTT
j_gene: TRBJ1-1
v_gene: TRBV5-5
d_gene: .
abundance: .

CDR3aa: CASSSQGQPNYGYTF
CDR3nt: TGTGCCAGCAGCTCCCAGGGACAGCCGAACTATGGCTACACCTTC
j_gene: TRBJ1-2
v_gene: TRBV7-3
d_gene: TRBD1
abundance: .

CDR3aa: CASSLASPPTDTQYF
CDR3nt: TGCGCCAGCAGCTTGGCATCGCCCCCCACAGATACGCAGTATTTT
j_gene: TRBJ2-3
v_gene: TRBV5-1
d_gene: .
abundance: .

CDR3aa: CASSLDPVRDTIYF
CDR3nt: TGTGCCAGCAGTTTAGACCCGGTGAGAGACACCATATATTTT
j_gene: TRBJ1-3
v_gene: TRBV28
d_gene: .
abundance: .

CDR3aa: CASTPPGYSNQPQHF
CDR3nt: TGTGCCAGCACCCCACCCGGGTATAGCAATCAGCCCCAGCATTTT
j_gene: TRBJ1-5
v_gene: TRBV6-2/TRBV6-3
d_gene: .
abundance: .

CDR3aa: CASSLSGLAGFIGYEQYF
CDR3nt: TGTGCCAGCAGCTTGTCGGGACTAGCGGGATTCATCGGTTACGAGCAGTACTTC
j_gene: TRBJ2-7
v_gene: TRBV7-2
d_gene: TRBD2
abundance: .

CDR3aa: CASSQEYGGGYNEQFF
CDR3nt: TGCGCCAGCAGCCAAGAGTACGGAGGAGGGTACAATGAGCAGTTCTTC
j_gene: TRBJ2-1
v_gene: TRBV4-3
d_gene: .
abundance: .

CDR3aa: CASSQGTSGRPGNTGELFF
CDR3nt: TGCGCCAGCAGCCAAGGGACTAGCGGGAGGCCTGGGAACACCGGGGAGCTGTTTTTT
j_gene: TRBJ2-2
v_gene: TRBV4-1
d_gene: TRBD2
abundance: .

CDR3aa: CASRLWSGSGNEQFF
CDR3nt: TGTGCCAGCAGACTTTGGTCAGGGTCCGGCAATGAGCAGTTCTTC
j_gene: TRBJ2-1
v_gene: TRBV7-2
d_gene: .
abundance: .

CDR3aa: CATSPFRDRGWQETQYF
CDR3nt: TGTGCCACCAGCCCATTCCGGGACAGGGGATGGCAAGAGACCCAGTACTTC
j_gene: TRBJ2-5
v_gene: TRBV15
d_gene: TRBD1
abundance: .

CDR3aa: CASSSTLNTEAFF
CDR3nt: TGTGCCAGCAGCTCGACGCTGAACACTGAAGCTTTCTTT
j_gene: TRBJ1-1
v_gene: TRBV11-3
d_gene: .
abundance: .

CDR3aa: CASSSQRDRPQGIDSPLHF
CDR3nt: TGTGCCAGCAGCTCTCAACGGGACAGGCCACAAGGTATTGATTCACCCCTCCACTTT
j_gene: TRBJ1-6
v_gene: TRBV5-6
d_gene: TRBD1
abundance: .

CDR3aa: CASSEGPTWETQYF
CDR3nt: TGTGCCAGCAGTGAAGGTCCTACCTGGGAGACCCAGTACTTC
j_gene: TRBJ2-5
v_gene: TRBV6-1
d_gene: .
abundance: .

CDR3aa: CASSPGYRVGGNTIYF
CDR3nt: TGTGCCAGCAGTCCAGGGTACAGGGTCGGTGGAAACACCATATATTTT
j_gene: TRBJ1-3
v_gene: TRBV28
d_gene: .
abundance: .

CDR3aa: CASSPTASLATQYF
CDR3nt: TGTGCCAGCTCACCTACGGCTAGCTTGGCTACGCAGTATTTT
j_gene: TRBJ2-3
v_gene: TRBV18
d_gene: .
abundance: .

CDR3aa: CASSAPGTWGGEQFF
CDR3nt: TGTGCCAGCAGCGCCCCCGGGACTTGGGGAGGTGAGCAGTTCTTC
j_gene: TRBJ2-1
v_gene: TRBV14
d_gene: .
abundance: .

CDR3aa: CSVGTNEQFF
CDR3nt: TGTAGCGTTGGGACCAATGAGCAGTTCTTC
j_gene: TRBJ2-1
v_gene: TRBV29-1
d_gene: .
abundance: .

CDR3aa: CASSLGGASYEQYF
CDR3nt: TGTGCCAGCAGCTTGGGCGGGGCCTCCTACGAGCAGTACTTC
j_gene: TRBJ2-7
v_gene: TRBV5-6
d_gene: .
abundance: .

CDR3aa: CASGLPGAKNIQYF
CDR3nt: TGTGCCAGCGGCCTTCCAGGGGCCAAAAACATTCAGTACTTC
j_gene: TRBJ2-4
v_gene: TRBV28
d_gene: .
abundance: .

CDR3aa: CASSQGPVNTEAFF
CDR3nt: TGTGCCAGTAGTCAGGGGCCGGTGAACACTGAAGCTTTCTTT
j_gene: TRBJ1-1
v_gene: TRBV19
d_gene: .
abundance: .

CDR3aa: CASSFPGTDTQYF
CDR3nt: TGTGCCAGCAGTTTTCCAGGCACAGATACGCAGTATTTT
j_gene: TRBJ2-3
v_gene: TRBV12-3/TRBV12-4
d_gene: .
abundance: .

CDR3aa: CASSLIGGRAPSEQYF
CDR3nt: TGTGCCAGCAGCTTGATCGGCGGGAGGGCCCCCTCCGAGCAGTACTTC
j_gene: TRBJ2-7
v_gene: TRBV7-2
d_gene: TRBD2
abundance: .

CDR3aa: CASSVGGSRETQYF
CDR3nt: TGTGCCAGCAGCGTAGGGGGTAGCCGGGAGACCCAGTACTTC
j_gene: TRBJ2-5
v_gene: TRBV9
d_gene: .
abundance: .

CDR3aa: CASWDVGQPQHF
CDR3nt: TGTGCCAGCTGGGACGTCGGTCAGCCCCAGCATTTT
j_gene: TRBJ1-5
v_gene: TRBV6-5
d_gene: .
abundance: .

CDR3aa: CASSPTRENEQYF
CDR3nt: TGTGCCAGCAGCCCCACAAGGGAGAACGAGCAGTACTTC
j_gene: TRBJ2-7
v_gene: TRBV21-1
d_gene: .
abundance: .

CDR3aa: CASSQASSSSYTF
CDR3nt: TGTGCCAGCAGCCAGGCTAGTTCTTCTAGCTACACCTTC
j_gene: TRBJ1-2
v_gene: TRBV3-1/TRBV3-2
d_gene: .
abundance: .

CDR3aa: CASSLSGPGAYEQYF
CDR3nt: TGCGCCAGCAGCTTGAGTGGACCCGGGGCCTACGAGCAGTACTTC
j_gene: TRBJ2-7
v_gene: TRBV5-1
d_gene: .
abundance: .

CDR3aa: CASSLTLEGFYGYTF
CDR3nt: TGTGCCAGCAGCCTTACCCTAGAGGGATTCTATGGCTACACCTTC
j_gene: TRBJ1-2
v_gene: TRBV28
d_gene: .
abundance: .

CDR3aa: CASRAQNTGELFF
CDR3nt: TGTGCCAGCAGGGCTCAAAACACCGGGGAGCTGTTTTTT
j_gene: TRBJ2-2
v_gene: TRBV28
d_gene: .
abundance: .

CDR3aa: CASSFGQGNQPQHF
CDR3nt: TGTGCCAGCAGCTTCGGACAGGGGAATCAGCCCCAGCATTTT
j_gene: TRBJ1-5
v_gene: TRBV2
d_gene: TRBD1
abundance: once

CDR3aa: CASSLNPPGLAFGEQYF
CDR3nt: TGTGCCAGCAGCTTAAATCCACCGGGACTAGCGTTCGGCGAGCAGTACTTC
j_gene: TRBJ2-7
v_gene: TRBV11-2
d_gene: TRBD2
abundance: .

CDR3aa: CASSQLLAGEVRTGELFF
CDR3nt: TGCGCCAGCAGCCAATTACTAGCGGGAGAAGTACGGACCGGGGAGCTGTTTTTT
j_gene: TRBJ2-2
v_gene: TRBV4-3
d_gene: TRBD2
abundance: .

CDR3aa: CATSDLDSLGYTF
CDR3nt: TGTGCCACCAGTGATTTAGACAGTCTCGGCTACACCTTC
j_gene: TRBJ1-2
v_gene: TRBV24-1
d_gene: .
abundance: .

CDR3aa: CASSLEGGRGTEAFF
CDR3nt: TGCGCCAGCAGCTTGGAAGGGGGGCGCGGCACTGAAGCTTTCTTT
j_gene: TRBJ1-1
v_gene: TRBV5-1
d_gene: .
abundance: .